This entry lists 18 T cell receptor delta chains sequenced from one sample in a study of human gamma delta and Vdelta1 T cells. TCRdb made new clone calls on the PCR reads using CATT. The table includes about 6,400 delta-chain clones, 35% to 45% detected once. These receptors have no known antigen. Sequenced material: Vdelta1 gamma-delta T cells from blood grown in culture (DOT cells). The source of these receptors is a human donor in good health.

The chain links TRDV1 to TRDJ1; 12 positions match TRDD3. Germline CDR1 TSWWSYY, CDR2 QGS. The CDR3 loop spans 23 amino acids. V shed 3 bases, J shed 4 bases, and the junction held 27 bases outside the gene matches. CDR3 in amino acids: CALGDALISYPAGGYARFDKLIF. CDR3 nucleotides: TGTGCTCTTGGGGATGCCCTGATTTCCTACCCGGCTGGGGGATACGCACGATTCGATAAACTCATCTTT.

Within the sample, this clone is medium-sized. This chain uses TRDV1 with TRDJ1; perhaps TRDD2 as D (7 bases). With 3 bases removed from V and 0 bases from J, the gap between germline ends came to 20 bases. This CDR3 comprises 18 residues. Per germline, CDR1 TSWWSYY and CDR2 QGS. CDR3 sequence reads: CALGDPFPTGRDTDKLIF. The CDR3 nucleotides read TGTGCTCTTGGGGACCCATTTCCTACTGGGAGAGACACCGATAAACTCATCTTT.

This clone was seen more than once but under ten times. The chain recombines TRDV1 with TRDJ1, with TRDD3 matching 8 bases. J gave up 4 bases and V 4 bases, and 20 bases lay outside the gene matches. CDR1 is TSWWSYY and CDR2 is QGS in the germline V gene. The CDR3 is made up of 19 amino acids. CDR3 sequence (DNA): TGTGCTCTTGGGGGAAACTTCCTGAGGGTTACTGGGGGTTTCGATAAACTCATCTTT. It encodes CALGGNFLRVTGGFDKLIF.

Relative to its sample, this clone is medium-sized. This sequence joins TRDV1 and TRDJ1, with 7 positions matching TRDD3. Germline V gene lookup returns CDR1 TSWWSYY and CDR2 QGS. V was pared by 0 bases and J by 0 bases, with 16 bases of the junction left unmatched. This CDR3 region has 20 residues. The CDR3 coding sequence is TGTGCTCTTGGGGAACTATCCGGAAACTACTGGGGATCGTACACCGATAAACTCATCTTT. It codes for CALGELSGNYWGSYTDKLIF.

This rearrangement joins TRDV1 to TRDJ1; 8 bases align to TRDD3. Germline CDR1 reads TSWWSYY; CDR2 reads QGS. The CDR3 contains 17 residues. J gave up 8 bases and V 4 bases, and 18 bases lay outside the gene matches. The CDR3 region has the DNA TGTGCTCTTGGGGCAACCTTGCTACAGGGGGATAGATCCAAACTCATCTTT. Amino acid sequence: CALGATLLQGDRSKLIF.

In its sample, this clone was seen a few times. The chain is built from TRDV1 and TRDJ1, with TRDD3 matching over 7 bases. CDR1 and CDR2 from the germline V gene are TSWWSYY and QGS. The CDR3 runs to 22 residues. The V gene end was trimmed by 2 bases and the J gene end by 0 bases; junction bases not matched to a gene: 24. In DNA, the CDR3 is TGTGCTCTTGGGGAATCCCGCGCCCTCCTCCCCTACTGGGGATCTCACACCGATAAACTCATCTTT. This codes for CALGESRALLPYWGSHTDKLIF.

About this clone: A single base separates this from a much larger clone, so it may be a read error. The chain uses TRDV1 and TRDJ4; D may correspond to TRDD2 or TRDD3 (7 bases each). Germline V gene data show CDR1 as TSWWSYY and CDR2 as QGS. The CDR3 covers 24 residues. Here the CDR3 DNA reads TGTGCTCTTGGGGAACTTCCCTTTCCTACTCAAGAAGGAGATCGGGGGATCCAGGCCAGACACCTGATCTTT. Protein product: CALGELPFPTQEGDRGIQARHLIF.

The chain employs TRDV1 and TRDJ1; a possible D gene is TRDD2 (6 bases). Trimming removed 1 base from V and 1 base from J, with 34 bases in between. Germline V CDR1 and CDR2: TSWWSYY, QGS. The CDR3 is 23 residues long. The CDR3, as DNA: TGTGCTCTTGGGGAACCGGGGGGCCTTCCCAAAGGTACTCCTACCCCGGCCACCGATAAACTCATCTTT. Protein product: CALGEPGGLPKGTPTPATDKLIF.

V usage is TRDV1 and J usage is TRDJ1, with 7 bases fitting TRDD3. V was clipped by 3 bases and J by 1 base; unmatched bases: 17. The germline V gene encodes CDR1 TSWWSYY and CDR2 QGS. CDR3 length: 19 amino acids. In nucleotides, the CDR3 is TGTGCTCTTGGGGAGAGGCGACCGACTACGGGGATAGGCACCGATAAACTCATCTTT. This translates into CALGERRPTTGIGTDKLIF.

The V and J genes are TRDV1 and TRDJ1; 10 bases fit TRDD3. Trimming took 1 base from V and 0 from J; bases not matched to a gene: 20. There are 22 residues in the CDR3. The germline V gene encodes CDR1 TSWWSYY and CDR2 QGS. The CDR3 spells CALGEPSRRLGDILTHTDKLIF. CDR3 nucleotide sequence: TGTGCTCTTGGGGAACCCTCTCGAAGGCTGGGGGATATATTGACTCACACCGATAAACTCATCTTT.

The chain carries TRDV1 and TRDJ1; D not resolved. CDR1 and CDR2 from the germline V gene are TSWWSYY and QGS. The V end was cut by 0 bases, the J end by 3 bases, with 14 bases between. This CDR3 region has 16 residues. Written as DNA, the CDR3 is TGTGCTCTTGGGGAACTAGTTGCGCGGTACTCCGATAAACTCATCTTT. It translates to CALGELVARYSDKLIF.

This clone appeared a few times. The rearrangement links TRDV2 to TRDJ1; 10 positions agree with TRDD3. Unmatched junction bases numbered 16, after V lost 0 bases and J lost 1 base. The CDR3 sequence is 20 residues long. Germline V lookup: CDR1 GEAIGNYY, CDR2 EKD. CDR3 residues: CACDTAAPGGGIRLTDKLIF. CDR3 sequence (DNA): TGTGCCTGTGACACCGCAGCCCCAGGTGGGGGGATACGTCTCACCGATAAACTCATCTTT.

This sequence joins TRDV1 and TRDJ4; 8 nucleotides agree with TRDD3. CDR3 size: 18 residues. Germline loops: CDR1 TSWWSYY, CDR2 QGS. V gave up 1 base and J gave up 1 base; unmatched junction bases: 14. Here the CDR3 DNA reads TGTGCTCTTGGGGAACGCCGGGCACTGGGGGCGGAGGTCAGACCCCTGATCTTT. Translation gives CALGERRALGAEVRPLIF.

The gene calls are TRDV1 and TRDJ1; possible D gene TRDD2, 5 bases. The CDR3 sequence is 16 residues long. With 1 base removed from V and 0 bases from J, the gap between germline ends came to 12 bases. Germline V lookup: CDR1 TSWWSYY, CDR2 QGS. CDR3 in amino acids: CALGEPFARYTDKLIF. The CDR3 DNA follows: TGTGCTCTTGGGGAACCCTTCGCTAGGTACACCGATAAACTCATCTTT.

The V and J genes are TRDV1 and TRDJ1; D call uncertain. Trimming removed 4 bases at V and 0 bases at J, with 12 bases between. Per the germline V gene, CDR1 is TSWWSYY and CDR2 is QGS. This CDR3 has 15 residues. The chain's CDR3 is CALGGMGTYTDKLIF. CDR3 bases: TGTGCTCTTGGGGGAATGGGAACCTACACCGATAAACTCATCTTT.

V usage is TRDV2 and J usage is TRDJ1; TRDD3 matches at 8 bases. Germline values: CDR1 GEAIGNYY, CDR2 EKD. The CDR3 totals 19 residues. V shed 3 bases and J 3 bases; nucleotides not matched to a gene: 20. The CDR3 sequence: CACDSAFPIRTGGADKLIF. DNA for the CDR3: TGTGCCTGTGACTCGGCCTTCCCAATCCGTACTGGGGGGGCCGATAAACTCATCTTT.

The chain employs TRDV1 and TRDJ1, with D unresolved. Per germline, CDR1 TSWWSYY and CDR2 QGS. CDR3 length: 17 residues. Deletions cut 3 bases from V and 1 base from J, with 18 bases between. CDR3 loop: CALGEGTALSLTDKLIF. DNA for the CDR3: TGTGCTCTTGGGGAGGGTACTGCGCTTTCTCTCACCGATAAACTCATCTTT.

This clone was observed a few times. This sequence joins TRDV1 and TRDJ1; 11 bases are shared with TRDD3. V was pared by 1 base and J by 5 bases, with 21 bases of the junction left unmatched. The CDR3 is made up of 21 amino acids. In germline, CDR1 is TSWWSYY, CDR2 QGS. CDR3 sequence reads: CALGERLGHVLGDIGDDKLIF. Here the CDR3 DNA reads TGTGCTCTTGGGGAACGACTGGGGCACGTACTGGGGGATATAGGCGATGATAAACTCATCTTT.